Below are 20 T cell receptor beta chains sequenced from a single sample in a study of response to subunit inactivated influenza vaccine. TCRdb passed the RT-PCR reads through MiXCR, listing each CDR3 protein once. Of fewer than 600,000 distinct CDR3 sequences in the sample, around 7.9% were seen once. The sequences come from PBMCs from blood, collected less than 30 months after vaccination. The receptors here all came from a man aged 50-75 years who received an inactivated influenza vaccine.

This clonotype was seen ten or more times. V usage is TRBV10-3 and J usage is TRBJ2-7; no reliable D call. The germline V gene has CDR1 ENHRY and CDR2 SYGVKD. The CDR3 loop spans 14 amino acids. Trimming pared 5 bases from V and 2 bases from J, leaving 13 bases between. CDR3: CAISLGGRTYEQYF. CDR3 sequence (DNA): TGTGCCATCAGTCTCGGCGGACGGACCTACGAGCAGTACTTC.

This clonotype has just a few counts. The V and J genes are TRBV20-1 and TRBJ2-1, with 7 nucleotides matching TRBD2. The CDR3 loop spans 17 amino acids. Trimming took 0 bases from V and 5 from J; bases not matched to a gene: 13. The germline V gene encodes CDR1 DFQATT and CDR2 SNEGSKA (reference sequence). The CDR3 reads CSARDLFGLAEHNEQFF. CDR3 sequence (DNA): TGCAGTGCTAGAGATCTCTTCGGGCTAGCGGAGCACAATGAGCAGTTCTTC.

This clonotype was counted a few times. The CDR3 DNA is TGTGCCAGCAGTCCTCCCAGACAGGGGTTCTCGGAGACCCAGTACTTC. Amino acid sequence: CASSPPRQGFSETQYF. V and J are TRBV12-3 or TRBV12-4 and TRBJ2-5; 8 bases fit TRBD1. With V trimmed by 5 bases and J by 5 bases, 13 bases remained unmatched. There are 16 residues in the CDR3.

In its sample, this clonotype was seen a few times. The J gene is TRBJ2-2, the V gene TRBV7-2; D not certain. Looked up from germline, CDR1 is SGHTA and CDR2 is FQGNSA. This CDR3 region has 15 residues. Trimming shortened V by 4 bases and J by 0 bases, and 9 bases separated the two germline ends. The CDR3 reads CASSSTPANTGELFF. The CDR3 nucleotides read TGTGCCAGCAGCTCCACACCAGCGAACACCGGGGAGCTGTTTTTT.

The rearrangement uses TRBV20-1 and TRBJ2-3; either TRBD1 or TRBD2 may fit D (5 bases each). CDR1 DFQATT and CDR2 SNEGSKA come from the germline V gene (reference sequence). This CDR3 has 12 residues. V was cut by 3 bases and J by 2 bases, with 6 bases left in between. Here the CDR3 reads CSARGDTDTQYF. CDR3 in DNA: TGCAGTGCTAGGGGGGACACAGATACGCAGTATTTT.

The CDR3 spells CSVAKSGSYNEQFF. The CDR3 DNA sequence: TGCAGCGTTGCCAAGAGCGGCTCCTACAATGAGCAGTTCTTC. The gene calls are TRBV29-1 and TRBJ2-1; D perhaps matches TRBD2 (5 bases). Trimming shortened V by 4 bases and J by 0 bases, and 10 bases separated the two germline ends. The CDR3 extends over 14 amino acids. Germline lookup yields CDR1 SQVTM and CDR2 ANQGSEA.

In its sample, this clonotype was seen many times. V is TRBV14 and J is TRBJ2-5; 9 positions agree with TRBD2. Germline V gene sequence: CDR1 SGHDN, CDR2 FVKESK. The CDR3 covers 16 residues. The trim removed 1 base at V and 4 bases at J, leaving 7 bases unmatched. The CDR3 DNA reads TGTGCCAGCAGCCAAGGGGTCCTAGCGGGACGAGAGACCCAGTACTTC. The encoded protein is CASSQGVLAGRETQYF.

This chain links TRBV7-2 with TRBJ1-2; D call uncertain. Germline CDR1 and CDR2: SGHTA and FQGNSA. Between the trimmed V and J ends, which lost 5 bases and 8 bases, there was a span of 24 bases. This CDR3 is 16 amino acids long. CDR3 in amino acids: CASSAKGALVGDGYTF. CDR3 sequence (DNA): TGTGCCAGCAGCGCCAAGGGCGCACTCGTGGGCGACGGCTACACCTTC.

V is TRBV2 and J is TRBJ1-6; D may be TRBD1 (6 bases). Trimming left V 6 bases short and J 10 bases short, with 16 bases between. CDR3 length equals 14 residues. Germline loops: CDR1 SNHLY, CDR2 FYNNEI. CDR3 sequence (DNA): TGTGCCAGCAGGAACAGGGATAGGGGCTCACCCCTCCACTTT. It is translated as CASRNRDRGSPLHF.

This clonotype was counted only a few times. The gene calls are TRBV20-1 and TRBJ1-5; 7 bases line up with TRBD1. The CDR3 has 13 amino acids. Germline V gene data show CDR1 as DFQATT and CDR2 as SNEGSKA (reference sequence). The trim removed 3 bases at V and 7 bases at J, leaving 6 bases unmatched. Here the CDR3 DNA reads TGCAGTGCTAGTGTGGACAGGCGACAGCCCCAGCATTTT. Translated: CSASVDRRQPQHF.

A few counts support this clonotype. The chain carries TRBV20-1 and TRBJ2-1; 11 nucleotides line up with TRBD2. Trimming took 6 bases from V and 8 from J; bases not matched to a gene: 9. Germline loops: CDR1 DFQATT, CDR2 SNEGSKA (reference sequence). The CDR3 covers 14 residues. CDR3: CSARTSGSLYEQFF. The CDR3 DNA reads TGCAGTGCCAGAACTAGCGGGAGTCTCTATGAGCAGTTCTTC.

CDR3 in DNA: TGTGCCACCGCAGCACGAAGATTTACTGGTACTGAAGCTTTCTTT. Its protein is CATAARRFTGTEAFF. V is TRBV7-8 and J is TRBJ1-1; D gene ambiguous. CDR1 is SGHVS and CDR2 is FQNEAQ in the germline V gene. Trimming pared 10 bases from V and 5 bases from J, leaving 23 bases between. This CDR3 has 15 residues. The complete variable domain, with remaining parts taken from reference TRBV7-8 and TRBJ1-1, reads GAGVSQSPRYKVAKRGQDVALRCDPISGHVSLFWYQQALGQGPEFLTYFQNEAQLDKSGLPSDRFFAERPEGSVSTLKIQRTQQEDSAVYLCATAARRFTGTEAFFGQGTRLTVV.

This clonotype was counted at least ten times. The rearrangement uses TRBV4-2 and TRBJ1-2, with 7 bases that match TRBD1. This CDR3 contains 16 residues. J lost 2 bases, V lost 0 bases, and 6 bases had no gene match. Germline V gene sequence: CDR1 LGHNA, CDR2 YNFKEQ. CDR3 DNA: TGTGCCAGCAGCCAAGAGGACGTCAGGGGGAACTATGGCTACACCTTC. This gives the protein CASSQEDVRGNYGYTF.

This sequence joins TRBV20-1 and TRBJ2-2; tentative D call: TRBD1 (6 bases). The CDR3 has 15 residues. Trimming removed 0 bases at V and 8 bases at J, with 16 bases between. Germline V lookup: CDR1 DFQATT, CDR2 SNEGSKA (reference sequence). In DNA, the CDR3 is TGCAGTGCTAGAGATACAGGGCCCTCTGGGGGGGAGCTGTTTTTT. It encodes CSARDTGPSGGELFF.

As regards this clonotype: The junction differs from germline at one of its ends, possibly a read error. The chain is built from TRBV18 and TRBJ2-2, with D maybe TRBD1 (6 bases). Germline V gene lookup returns CDR1 KGHSH and CDR2 LQKENI. The CDR3 extends over 15 amino acids. The CDR3 nucleotides are TGTGCCAGCTCACAACAAACAGGGAACGCCGGGGAGCTGTTTTTT. Amino acid sequence: CASSQQTGNAGELFF.

The chain carries TRBV27 and TRBJ1-5; D is uncertain. CDR3 size: 14 residues. Germline CDR1 reads MNHEY; CDR2 reads SMNVEV (reference sequence). V dropped 3 bases and J dropped 3 bases, with 9 bases sitting between them. As DNA, the CDR3 is TGTGCCAGCAGTTTGGGCAGTCCCAATCAGCCCCAGCATTTT. Translated: CASSLGSPNQPQHF.

This clonotype was picked up a small number of times. The rearrangement links TRBV5-4 to TRBJ2-7; D remains ambiguous. The CDR3 consists of 12 residues. Germline V gene lookup returns CDR1 SGHNT and CDR2 YYREEE (reference sequence). Trimming left V 4 bases short and J 2 bases short, with 7 bases between. This CDR3 is CASSDNPYEQYF. CDR3 nucleotides: TGTGCCAGCAGCGATAACCCCTACGAGCAGTACTTC.

Ten or more counts support this clonotype. This CDR3 is CSARASFGTGGYGYTF. The DNA of the CDR3 is TGCAGTGCTAGAGCGAGCTTCGGGACAGGGGGCTATGGCTACACCTTC. The rearrangement uses TRBV20-1 and TRBJ1-2, with 11 bases matching TRBD1. This CDR3 has 16 amino acids. Trimming at V came to 1 base and at J to 4 bases, leaving 8 bases not matched to a gene. Germline assignment: CDR1 DFQATT and CDR2 SNEGSKA (reference sequence).

This chain joins TRBV14 and TRBJ2-7, with D hard to call. Germline CDR1 reads SGHDN; CDR2 reads FVKESK. V lost 0 bases and J lost 5, with 11 bases in between. The CDR3 runs 14 residues. The CDR3 reads CASSQDWGRDEQYF. The CDR3 DNA follows: TGTGCCAGCAGCCAAGATTGGGGTCGGGACGAGCAGTACTTC.

This clonotype was recorded many times. This chain connects TRBV5-1 to TRBJ2-3; 10 nucleotides agree with TRBD2. The junction had 11 bases not matched to a gene; V was cut back by 5 bases and J by 2 bases. The CDR3 runs to 17 residues. Germline V gene sequence: CDR1 SGHRS, CDR2 YFSETQ. CDR3 bases: TGCGCCAGCAGATCTCCGGGACTAGCGCGTGACACAGATACGCAGTATTTT. This sequence encodes CASRSPGLARDTDTQYF.